The T cell receptor beta chain under discussion was sequenced for a study of blood T cell repertoires in COVID-19. Method: immunoSEQ multiplex PCR; TCRdb's copy keeps in-frame clones and lacks some. This table has approximately 350,000 clones, roughly nine tenths appearing once. The V end was cut by 6 bases, the J end by 6 bases, with 15 bases between. The CDR3 extends over 14 amino acids. From germline, CDR1 is MNHEY and CDR2 SMNVEV (reference sequence). Cohort 3 recovered donors had two negative PCRs, clearance, or symptom resolution. Sequenced: PBMCs or T cells enriched from blood (not recorded which). J is TRBJ1-5 and V is TRBV27, with D possibly matching TRBD1 (6 bases). The clonotype originates from a young man who had recovered from COVID-19. The CDR3 bases are TGTGCCAGCAGAAAAGGGGGTGCGGGTCAGCCCCAGCATTTT. Amino acids: CASRKGGAGQPQHF.